These 26 T cell receptor beta chains came from one sample sequenced in a study of blood T cell repertoires in COVID-19 (dated by TCRdb to the early 2020s). The receptor library was made with the immunoSEQ multiplex PCR assay. TCRdb took this table from immuneACCESS and kept in-frame rearrangements with V and J called. Such tables lack part of the clones; where checked against another copy, unresolved V genes explain under half of the gap, and the rest is unexplained. Recorded for this sample are under 100,000 clones; over 75% of them occurred a single time. The ten largest clones add up to about 5% of the sample. The sequencing input was peripheral blood. Receptors were obtained from a man between 50 and 59 years old with acute or convalescent COVID-19.

The rearrangement links TRBV6-5 to TRBJ2-7, with a possible D match to TRBD1 (6 bases). The V gene lost 8 bases and the J gene lost 2 bases, with 13 bases spanning the gap. Per germline, CDR1 MNHEY and CDR2 SVGAGI. The CDR3 has 13 amino acids. CDR3 amino acids: CASLGTLPYEQYF. The CDR3 nucleotides read TGTGCCAGCCTCGGGACACTTCCCTACGAGCAGTACTTC.

The gene calls are TRBV6-2 or TRBV6-3 and TRBJ1-4; D possibly corresponds to TRBD1 (6 bases). CDR1 is MNHEY and CDR2 is SVGEGT in the germline V gene. The CDR3 extends over 15 amino acids. Trimming shortened V by 5 bases and J by 0 bases, and 10 bases separated the two germline ends. In nucleotides, the CDR3 is TGTGCCAGCAGTCAGGGGACAACAACTAATGAAAAACTGTTTTTT. This sequence encodes CASSQGTTTNEKLFF.

This chain joins TRBV27 and TRBJ2-5; D call uncertain. Germline lookup yields CDR1 MNHEY and CDR2 SMNVEV (reference sequence). The CDR3 is made up of 11 amino acids. V lost 5 bases to trimming and J lost 6 bases, with 7 bases between them. The CDR3 is CASSTGQTQYF. CDR3 bases: TGTGCCAGCAGTACGGGTCAGACCCAGTACTTC.

The sample holds one count of this clone. The chain carries TRBV9 and TRBJ1-3; D remains unclear. The CDR3 runs to 14 residues. CDR1 and CDR2 (germline): SGDLS, YYNGEE. The V and J ends lost 2 bases and 2 bases respectively, with 8 bases between them. CDR3 sequence: CASSVLEAGNTIYF. CDR3 sequence (DNA): TGTGCCAGCAGCGTTTTGGAGGCTGGAAACACCATATATTTT.

The chain combines TRBV15 with TRBJ2-2; TRBD2 aligns across 8 bases. V lost 0 bases and J lost 6; bases outside the gene matches: 12. Germline values: CDR1 LNHNV, CDR2 YYDKDF (reference sequence). The CDR3 consists of 18 residues. CDR3 region: CATSRDLVGRAISGELFF. The CDR3 DNA reads as TGTGCCACCAGCAGAGATCTCGTCGGGAGGGCCATTTCCGGGGAGCTGTTTTTT. Drawing the rest from reference TRBV15 and TRBJ2-2, the complete variable domain is DAMVIQNPRYQVTQFGKPVTLSCSQTLNHNVMYWYQQKSSQAPKLLFHYYDKDFNNEADTPDNFQSRRPNTSFCFLDIRSPGLGDTAMYLCATSRDLVGRAISGELFFGEGSRLTVL.

The chain combines TRBV5-6 with TRBJ1-5; no clear D. There are 16 residues in the CDR3. Germline V gene data show CDR1 as SGHDT and CDR2 as YYEEEE. V was clipped by 4 bases and J by 6 bases, with 20 bases between them. CDR3: CASSRARSSGGQPQHF. CDR3 in DNA: TGTGCCAGCAGCCGCGCTCGTTCGAGTGGAGGTCAGCCCCAGCATTTT.

The chain carries TRBV7-2 and TRBJ2-3; the match to TRBD2 covers 11 bases. The CDR3 covers 15 residues. Trimming cost V 5 bases and J 4 bases; bases outside gene matches: 5. The germline V gene encodes CDR1 SGHTA and CDR2 FQGNSA. For the CDR3, the DNA is TGTGCCAGCAGCGGTAGCGGGAGGGCGGCAGATACGCAGTATTTT. It specifies CASSGSGRAADTQYF.

The chain recombines TRBV18 with TRBJ2-3, with 10 bases matching TRBD2. Germline V lookup: CDR1 KGHSH, CDR2 LQKENI. The CDR3 has 16 residues. V was clipped by 6 bases and J by 4 bases; unmatched bases: 10. The CDR3 sequence is CASSRTSGNSADTQYF. The CDR3, as DNA: TGTGCCAGCTCCCGTACTAGCGGGAATAGCGCAGATACGCAGTATTTT.

J is TRBJ2-7 and V is TRBV7-8; possibly TRBD1 for D (5 bases). Trimming left V 4 bases short and J 2 bases short, with 9 bases between. This CDR3 has 13 amino acids. Germline CDR1 SGHVS, CDR2 FQNEAQ. The chain's CDR3 is CASSYRQTYEQYF. The CDR3 bases are TGTGCCAGCAGCTACCGACAGACCTACGAGCAGTACTTC.

The J gene is TRBJ1-2, the V gene TRBV6-6; 8 bases align to TRBD1. The CDR3 covers 13 residues. Trimming cost V 7 bases and J 4 bases; bases outside gene matches: 5. Germline V gene data show CDR1 as MNHNY and CDR2 as SVGAGI (reference sequence). The CDR3 nucleotides read TGTGCCAGCACGGACAGGGCCCCCTATGGCTACACCTTC. It encodes CASTDRAPYGYTF.

V usage is TRBV30 and J usage is TRBJ2-3, with D possibly matching TRBD1 (6 bases). The CDR3 spans 14 residues. CDR1 and CDR2 from the germline V gene are GTSNPN and SVGIG (reference sequence). V lost 5 bases and J 0 bases, leaving 12 bases between the germline ends. The CDR3 DNA sequence: TGTGCCTGGGACAGGCAAACTAGCACAGATACGCAGTATTTT. Residues: CAWDRQTSTDTQYF.

The V gene is TRBV27, the J gene TRBJ1-2; TRBD1 agrees at 10 bases. Germline values: CDR1 MNHEY, CDR2 SMNVEV (reference sequence). CDR3 length equals 14 residues. Germline trimming cut 5 bases from V and 3 bases from J; bases unmatched to any gene: 3. CDR3 sequence reads: CASSQGQGYYGYTF. In nucleotides, the CDR3 is TGTGCCAGCAGTCAGGGACAGGGGTACTATGGCTACACCTTC.

There are a few counts of this clone. The CDR3 DNA sequence: TGCGCCAGCAGCTCCCTAGCCCCCGGGGAGCTGTTTTTT. Its protein is CASSSLAPGELFF. J is TRBJ2-2 and V is TRBV5-1, with a weak D call TRBD2 (5 bases). This CDR3 has 13 residues. CDR1 and CDR2 from the germline V gene are SGHRS and YFSETQ. Trimming took off 3 bases at V and 6 bases at J, with 9 bases between the two ends. Drawing the rest from reference TRBV5-1 and TRBJ2-2, the complete variable domain is KAGVTQTPRYLIKTRGQQVTLSCSPISGHRSVSWYQQTPGQGLQFLFEYFSETQRNKGNFPGRFSGRQFSNSRSEMNVSTLELGDSALYLCASSSLAPGELFFGEGSRLTVL.

The chain recombines TRBV3-1 (or the pseudogene TRBV3-2) with TRBJ2-1; the match to TRBD2 covers 11 bases. The CDR3 has 16 residues. Germline assignment: CDR1 LGHDT and CDR2 YNNKEL (reference sequence). Trimming at V came to 0 bases and at J to 6 bases, leaving 4 bases not matched to a gene. This chain's CDR3 is CASSQELAGDFNEQFF. The DNA for the CDR3 is TGTGCCAGCAGCCAAGAACTAGCGGGAGACTTCAATGAGCAGTTCTTC.

The CDR3 reads CASSVGLSSVSGYNSPLHF. The CDR3 DNA reads as TGTGCCAGCAGCGTAGGTCTATCTTCCGTGTCGGGGTATAATTCACCCCTCCACTTT. The V call is TRBV9, the J call TRBJ1-6; D is unresolved. Germline V CDR1 and CDR2: SGDLS, YYNGEE. The CDR3 extends over 19 amino acids. Trimming took off 0 bases at V and 4 bases at J, with 20 bases between the two ends.

V is TRBV27 and J is TRBJ1-2; TRBD1 matches 8 bases. The CDR3 is 15 residues long. In germline, CDR1 is MNHEY, CDR2 SMNVEV (reference sequence). Trimming at V came to 6 bases and at J to 6 bases, leaving 12 bases not matched to a gene. The CDR3 loop is CASRGDLGRGHGYTF. The CDR3, as DNA: TGTGCCAGCAGGGGGGACCTCGGCAGGGGGCATGGCTACACCTTC.

V usage is TRBV13 and J usage is TRBJ2-5; D possibly corresponds to TRBD1 (6 bases). Germline-derived CDR1 and CDR2 are PRHDT and FYEKMQ (reference sequence). V was shortened by 1 base and J by 7 bases, with 7 bases between the two germline ends. This CDR3 spans 12 amino acids. Here the CDR3 reads CASSLEQGTQYF. The CDR3 coding sequence is TGTGCCAGCAGCTTAGAACAGGGGACCCAGTACTTC.

The V call is TRBV7-6, the J call TRBJ2-2; 7 nucleotides line up with TRBD1. The CDR3 runs to 20 residues. V trimming: 9 bases; J trimming: 6 bases; junction bases outside the gene matches: 28. Germline loops: CDR1 SGHVS, CDR2 FNYEAQ. CDR3 sequence reads: CARVPPRRDSGSKSPGELFF. The DNA of the CDR3 is TGTGCCAGAGTCCCGCCCCGTCGGGACAGTGGCTCCAAAAGTCCCGGGGAGCTGTTTTTT.

The rearrangement joins TRBV2 to TRBJ1-1; TRBD1 might be the D (5 bases). The CDR3 is 14 amino acids. Germline CDR1 and CDR2: SNHLY and FYNNEI. The ends were cut back, 5 bases at V and 2 bases at J, with 12 bases in the middle. In DNA, the CDR3 is TGTGCCAGCAGTTCTCTAGACAGAAACACTGAAGCTTTCTTT. Its translation is CASSSLDRNTEAFF.

The V call is TRBV27, the J call TRBJ2-1; TRBD2 agrees at 9 bases. The CDR3 consists of 13 residues. Germline V gene lookup returns CDR1 MNHEY and CDR2 SMNVEV (reference sequence). J lost 8 bases, V lost 4 bases, and 3 bases had no gene match. The chain's CDR3 is CASSSGTSYEQFF. CDR3 sequence (DNA): TGTGCCAGCAGTTCCGGGACTAGCTATGAGCAGTTCTTC.

The CDR3 loop reads CASSERGETQYF. CDR3 nucleotides: TGTGCCAGCAGTGAAAGGGGGGAGACCCAGTACTTC. The genes are TRBV2 and TRBJ2-5, with a possible D match to TRBD1 (6 bases). The CDR3 has 12 residues. Per the germline V gene, CDR1 is SNHLY and CDR2 is FYNNEI. Trimming stripped 2 bases from V and 5 bases from J, with 6 bases between.

The V call is TRBV3-1 (or the pseudogene TRBV3-2), the J call TRBJ1-3; 9 bases line up with TRBD1. The CDR3 is made up of 16 amino acids. Germline V gene data show CDR1 as LGHDT and CDR2 as YNNKEL (reference sequence). The V gene end was trimmed by 4 bases and the J gene end by 6 bases; junction bases not matched to a gene: 10. The CDR3 spells CASSPIPTGGANTIYF. CDR3 in DNA: TGTGCCAGCAGCCCAATTCCGACAGGGGGTGCAAACACCATATATTTT.

V is TRBV6-5 and J is TRBJ2-7; 7 nucleotides match TRBD2. The CDR3 is 13 amino acids. Germline V CDR1 and CDR2: MNHEY, SVGAGI. V lost 11 bases, J lost 5 bases, and 12 bases stayed unmatched. For the CDR3, the DNA is TGTGCCGGGGTTGGCGGGAGTCCCCACGAGCAGTACTTC. It specifies CAGVGGSPHEQYF.

The chain joins TRBV11-3 to TRBJ1-6, with 8 nucleotides matching TRBD1. Germline lookup yields CDR1 SGHNT and CDR2 YENEEA. The CDR3 is made up of 15 amino acids. Trimming took 0 bases from V and 7 from J; bases not matched to a gene: 2. CDR3 nucleotide sequence: TGTGCCAGCAGCTTAGAGAACAGGGGGAATTCACCCCTCCACTTT. It codes for CASSLENRGNSPLHF.

The chain carries TRBV19 and TRBJ1-1; no clear D gene. Germline V gene data show CDR1 as LNHDA and CDR2 as SQIVND (reference sequence). This CDR3 is built from 13 residues. V lost 5 bases and J 1 base, leaving 8 bases between the germline ends. As DNA, the CDR3 is TGTGCCAGTAGTGTCTTCGGGAACACTGAAGCTTTCTTT. Its translation: CASSVFGNTEAFF.

The V call is TRBV9, the J call TRBJ2-2; the match to TRBD2 covers 12 bases. The trim removed 7 bases at V and 4 bases at J, leaving 5 bases unmatched. CDR1 and CDR2 (germline): SGDLS, YYNGEE. CDR3 length: 15 residues. CDR3 sequence (DNA): TGTGCCAGCGGTCCGACTAGCGGGAGCACCGGGGAGCTGTTTTTT. Its protein product is CASGPTSGSTGELFF.